This TCR beta chain was recovered during a study of CD8 T cells in ankylosing spondylitis (TCRdb year 2017). General notes on the study: The study profiled T cell receptor beta repertoires in healthy donors and ankylosing spondylitis patients to find disease-linked TCR variants. The full study cohort comprised around 25 ankylosing spondylitis patients and some 110 healthy donors. Peripheral blood samples were taken, and synovial fluid was additionally collected from ankylosing spondylitis patients.

The table lists this clonotype with many counts. There is no known antigen for this receptor. Nothing much larger sits one base from this clone, and base qualities are not available. Sequencing was performed on an Illumina HiSeq 2500. Quantitative 5'-RACE with molecular barcodes was the method used to prepare the TCR beta libraries. From the authors' description of their analysis: Disease-linked TCR variants were identified with a new computational method built on a probabilistic model of VDJ rearrangement. Starting from the raw public reads, TCRdb applied fastp trimming at Q25, assembled clones with MiXCR and retained in-frame beta chains. Rows matching on CDR3 protein sequence are summarized as one entry with the most common DNA and genes. It is TCRdb's table, rather than the study itself, that gives the V and J calls and clone size. A total of over 100,000 distinct CDR3 sequences appear in this sample, roughly 7.3% of them only once. Together, the top ten hold 12% of the sample.

Inclusive of the bounding cysteine and phenylalanine, the CDR3 is 15 residues long. The read is trimmed to its CDR3 DNA, 45 bases read in frame from base 1. From the germline V gene, CDR1 is MDHEN and CDR2 is SYDVKM. V loses 5 bases of germline sequence and J loses 3 bases, and the interval between the two ends is 14 bases. General study outcomes and caveats: Some of the motif variants had been reported before in the synovial fluid and blood of reactive arthritis patients, a finding that suggests common disease-initiation mechanisms. The disease-linked clones were reported as significantly enriched in matched synovial fluid samples from ankylosing spondylitis patients. A TCR beta motif of several highly homologous amino acid variants appeared characteristic of blood from ankylosing spondylitis patients. The disease-linked clones showed a CD8+ phenotype and occurred at relatively low frequencies in peripheral blood.

Sample: blood, either unsorted or a sorted T cell fraction (not recorded which). The receptor was isolated from a male donor with ankylosing spondylitis or in good health (not recorded which). The rearrangement combines TRBV28 with TRBJ1-5, with an unclear D gene assignment. The CDR3 sequence is CASSSQGPYNQPQHF. The nucleotides read TGTGCCAGCAGTAGCCAAGGGCCTTACAATCAGCCCCAGCATTTT.